The 10 T cell receptor beta chains listed next were all sequenced from one sample in a study of cytomegalovirus exposure and HLA in healthy donors. PCR involved 60 Vbeta and 13 Jbeta primers. Assay: immunoSEQ multiplex PCR; the TCRdb copy retains only in-frame clones and omits some. The sample consists of roughly 100,000 clones, 83% of them appearing once. The sample consisted of PBMCs. Receptors were obtained from a man in his forties in good health and CMV-seronegative.

In DNA, the CDR3 is TGTGCCGGTGGGGCAGGTAGCGGGGTGTATGAGCAGTACTTC. Translated: CAGGAGSGVYEQYF. The V and J genes are TRBV30 and TRBJ2-7; 8 nucleotides align to TRBD2. This CDR3 spans 14 amino acids. Germline CDR1 is GTSNPN and CDR2 is SVGIG (reference sequence). With 8 bases clipped from V and 7 bases from J, the junction kept 16 bases outside the gene matches. The entire variable domain, with the rest obtained from reference TRBV30 and TRBJ2-7, is as follows: SQTIHQWPATLVQPVGSPLSLECTVEGTSNPNLYWYRQAAGRGLQLLFYSVGIGQISSEVPQNLSASRPQDRQFILSSKKLLLSDSGFYLCAGGAGSGVYEQYFGPGTRLTVT.

The J gene is TRBJ2-7, the V gene TRBV2; D may be TRBD1 (6 bases). V lost 6 bases and J lost 0, with 15 bases in between. This CDR3 comprises 15 residues. Germline CDR1 is SNHLY and CDR2 is FYNNEI. CDR3 amino acids: CASSRTETISYEQYF. The DNA of the CDR3 is TGTGCCAGCAGCCGGACAGAAACAATCTCCTACGAGCAGTACTTC.

The chain joins TRBV5-1 to TRBJ2-3; a weak D match, TRBD1 (5 bases). The CDR3 runs to 14 residues. The germline V gene encodes CDR1 SGHRS and CDR2 YFSETQ. V was clipped by 0 bases and J by 4 bases, with 9 bases between them. For the CDR3, the DNA is TGCGCCAGCAGCTTGGTAGGGGCAGCAGATACGCAGTATTTT. Translating it yields CASSLVGAADTQYF.

The gene calls are TRBV19 and TRBJ1-1; possible D gene TRBD1, 5 bases. The ends were cut back, 1 base at V and 6 bases at J, with 12 bases in the middle. The CDR3 has 14 residues. Looked up from germline, CDR1 is LNHDA and CDR2 is SQIVND (reference sequence). The CDR3: CASSIAQGEAEAFF. The CDR3 region has the DNA TGTGCCAGTAGTATAGCTCAGGGCGAGGCTGAAGCTTTCTTT.

The rearrangement uses TRBV19 and TRBJ1-5, with 11 bases matching TRBD1. The ends lost 6 bases at V and 7 bases at J; junction bases unmatched: 8. The CDR3 sequence is 15 residues long. In germline, CDR1 is LNHDA, CDR2 SQIVND (reference sequence). The CDR3 bases are TGTGCCAGTAGGGGGGGGACAGGGGGTGGACAGCCCCAGCATTTT. Encoded protein: CASRGGTGGGQPQHF.

The chain employs TRBV5-6 and TRBJ2-7, with D possibly matching TRBD1 (7 bases). Germline V lookup: CDR1 SGHDT, CDR2 YYEEEE. The V and J ends lost 4 bases and 5 bases respectively, with 19 bases between them. The CDR3 loop spans 15 amino acids. CDR3 coding DNA: TGTGCCAGCAGCCCGCTAGGTCAGGGGGGCCACGAGCAGTACTTC. It translates to CASSPLGQGGHEQYF. Complete variable domain (other parts from reference TRBV5-6 and TRBJ2-7): DAGVTQSPTHLIKTRGQQVTLRCSPKSGHDTVSWYQQALGQGPQFIFQYYEEEERQRGNFPDRFSGHQFPNYSSELNVNALLLGDSALYLCASSPLGQGGHEQYFGPGTRLTVT.

The chain combines TRBV30 with TRBJ1-1, with TRBD1 matching over 7 bases. Germline V CDR1 and CDR2: GTSNPN, SVGIG (reference sequence). With V trimmed by 2 bases and J by 2 bases, 5 bases remained unmatched. The CDR3 sequence is 14 residues long. The CDR3 DNA sequence: TGTGCCTGGAGTCCCGGGACAGCCAACACTGAAGCTTTCTTT. It yields the protein CAWSPGTANTEAFF.

This chain uses TRBV10-1 with TRBJ2-5; D is perhaps TRBD2 (6 bases). CDR3 length: 15 residues. Germline-derived CDR1 and CDR2 are WNHNN and SYGVQD (reference sequence). Between the trimmed V and J ends, which lost 3 bases and 5 bases, there was a span of 16 bases. CDR3 in DNA: TGCGCCAGCAGTGAAAGCCGGGCGGCGGGGGAGACCCAGTACTTC. This codes for CASSESRAAGETQYF.

The rearrangement uses TRBV19 and TRBJ1-5; the D gene is possibly TRBD1 (5 bases). CDR1 is LNHDA and CDR2 is SQIVND in the germline V gene (reference sequence). V was pared by 4 bases and J by 3 bases, with 13 bases between. CDR3 length: 15 residues. DNA for the CDR3: TGTGCCAGTAGTACCCCGGGGGGGTCCAATCAGCCCCAGCATTTT. It encodes CASSTPGGSNQPQHF. Based on the CDR3 plus reference TRBV19 and TRBJ1-5, the full variable domain is DGGITQSPKYLFRKEGQNVTLSCEQNLNHDAMYWYRQDPGQGLRLIYYSQIVNDFQKGDIAEGYSVSREKKESFPLTVTSAQKNPTAFYLCASSTPGGSNQPQHFGDGTRLSIL.

This chain connects TRBV7-9 to TRBJ2-7, with a weak D call TRBD1 (5 bases). This CDR3 is built from 15 residues. Looked up from germline, CDR1 is SEHNR and CDR2 is FQNEAQ (reference sequence). V was pared by 3 bases and J by 0 bases, with 12 bases between. The CDR3 DNA sequence: TGTGCCAGCAGCTTTGTCCAGGGTAACTCCTACGAGCAGTACTTC. The encoded protein is CASSFVQGNSYEQYF.